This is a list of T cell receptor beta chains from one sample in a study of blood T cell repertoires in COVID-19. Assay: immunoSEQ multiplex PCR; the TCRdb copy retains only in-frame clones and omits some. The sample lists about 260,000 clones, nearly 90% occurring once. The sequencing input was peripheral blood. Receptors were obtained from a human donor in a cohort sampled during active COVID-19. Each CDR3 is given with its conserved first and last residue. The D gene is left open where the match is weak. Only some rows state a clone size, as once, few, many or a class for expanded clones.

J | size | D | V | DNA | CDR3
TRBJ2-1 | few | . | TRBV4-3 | TGCGCCAGCAGCCAAGATACAGGGTATTTTGATGAGCAGTTCTTC | CASSQDTGYFDEQFF
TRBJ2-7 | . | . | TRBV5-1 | TGCGCCAGCAGCTTGGGAGACAGTCGCTCCTACGAGCAGTACTTC | CASSLGDSRSYEQYF
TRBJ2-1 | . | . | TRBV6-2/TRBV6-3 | TGTGCCAGCAGTCTATATTACAATGAGCAGTTCTTC | CASSLYYNEQFF
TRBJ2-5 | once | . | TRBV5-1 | TGCGCCAGCAGCGAAGCCGGGGGTGGGGTTCAAGAGACCCAGTACTTC | CASSEAGGGVQETQYF
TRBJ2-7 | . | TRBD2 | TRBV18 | TGTGCCAGCTCACCATCAGGGACTAGCGGGGGGGCGTACGAGCAGTACTTC | CASSPSGTSGGAYEQYF
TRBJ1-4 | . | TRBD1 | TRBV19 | TGTGCCAGTAGTACCCTGACAGGGGCGAAAGAAAAACTGTTTTTT | CASSTLTGAKEKLFF
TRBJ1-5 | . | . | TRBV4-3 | TGCGCCAGCAGCCAAGATTGGTCCAGGGTCCCGGGCCACCGTAGTTGGCCCCAGCATTTT | CASSQDWSRVPGHRSWPQHF
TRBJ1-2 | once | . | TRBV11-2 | TGTGCCAGCAGCCTAGAAGGGGATGGCTACACCTTC | CASSLEGDGYTF
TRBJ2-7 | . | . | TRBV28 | TGTGCCAGCAGTTTATTAAGTAGCGGAGTCACCTACGAGCAGTACTTC | CASSLLSSGVTYEQYF
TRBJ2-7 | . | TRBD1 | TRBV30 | TGTGCCTGGAGGAGGACAGGGGGTGCGAGATTCTACGAGCAGTACTTC | CAWRRTGGARFYEQYF
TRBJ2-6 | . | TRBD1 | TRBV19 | TGTGCCAGTAGGGGACAGACGATAGGGGCCAACGTCCTGACTTTC | CASRGQTIGANVLTF
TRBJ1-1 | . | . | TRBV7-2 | TGTGCCAGCAGCCTGTCCGCAGAGAACACTGAAGCTTTCTTT | CASSLSAENTEAFF
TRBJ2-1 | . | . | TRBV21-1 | TGTGCCAGCACTGGCGGGAGTGGCAACAATGAGCAGTTCTTC | CASTGGSGNNEQFF
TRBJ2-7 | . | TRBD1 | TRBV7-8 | TGTGCCAGCAGCATAACCGGGACAGGGGGGGACTACGAGCAGTACTTC | CASSITGTGGDYEQYF
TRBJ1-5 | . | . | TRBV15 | TGTGCCACCAGCAGAGATGAACAGAGCCAGAGACCCCAGCATTTT | CATSRDEQSQRPQHF
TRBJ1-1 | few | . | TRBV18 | TGTGCCAGCTCACCAAGTGACGGGATGGCTTTCTTT | CASSPSDGMAFF
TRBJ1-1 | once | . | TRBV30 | TGTGCCTGGAGTGCCGGGGGGTACACTGAAGCTTTCTTT | CAWSAGGYTEAFF
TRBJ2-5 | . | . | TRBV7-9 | TGTGCCAGCAGCCGCTTATTAGCGGAACAAGAGACCCAGTACTTC | CASSRLLAEQETQYF
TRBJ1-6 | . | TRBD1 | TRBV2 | TGTGCCAGCAGCAGGGACAGCCGCTCCTATAATTCACCCCTCCACTTT | CASSRDSRSYNSPLHF
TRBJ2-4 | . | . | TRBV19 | TGTGCCAGTAGTATAGCCGGGACATACTCCAAAAACATTCAGTACTTC | CASSIAGTYSKNIQYF
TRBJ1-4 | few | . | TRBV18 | TGTGCCAGCTCGCCTCGCAGAGGACCGGGGGGTAATGAAAAACTGTTTTTT | CASSPRRGPGGNEKLFF
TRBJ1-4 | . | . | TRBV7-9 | TGTGCCAGCAGCTTCCAAGTGGGGGGGGATGAAAAACTGTTTTTT | CASSFQVGGDEKLFF
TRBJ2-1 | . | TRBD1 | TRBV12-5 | TGTGCTAGTGGTTTGGTACAGGGGGACAATGAGCAGTTCTTC | CASGLVQGDNEQFF
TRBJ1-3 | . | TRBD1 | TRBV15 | TGTGCCACCAGCAGAGCGTTAGGGACAGGCCGCTCTGGAAACACCATATATTTT | CATSRALGTGRSGNTIYF
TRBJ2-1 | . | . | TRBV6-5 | TGTGCCAGCAATCGACAGCTAGGGGATAATGAGCAGTTCTTC | CASNRQLGDNEQFF
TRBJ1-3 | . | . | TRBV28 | TGTGCCAGCAGTTTCGTGGGGGCTGGTGGAAACACCATATATTTT | CASSFVGAGGNTIYF
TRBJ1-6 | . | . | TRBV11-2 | TGTGCCAGCAGCCAAATTCACCGGGGTTCGTCACCCCTCCACTTT | CASSQIHRGSSPLHF
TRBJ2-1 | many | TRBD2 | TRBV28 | TGTGCCAGCAGTTTATCGGGACTAGCGGGAGGTTCCCTTCACAATGAGCAGTTCTTC | CASSLSGLAGGSLHNEQFF
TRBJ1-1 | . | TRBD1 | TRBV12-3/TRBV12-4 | TGTGCCAGCAGTCCCCGGGACAGGGGTGAAGCTTTCTTT | CASSPRDRGEAFF
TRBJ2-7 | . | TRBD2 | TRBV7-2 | TGTGCCAGCAGGCAATCACTAGCGGGAGGGGACGAGCAGTACTTC | CASRQSLAGGDEQYF
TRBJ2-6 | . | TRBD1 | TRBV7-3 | TGTGCCAGTGCAGGGGGTTCAGGGGCCAACGTCCTGACTTTC | CASAGGSGANVLTF
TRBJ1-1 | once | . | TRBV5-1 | TGCGCCAGCAGCTTGGTCCCCCGGGACACGGAAGCTTTCTTT | CASSLVPRDTEAFF
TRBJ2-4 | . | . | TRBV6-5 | TGTGCCAGCGGAAGGGAGGTTCAGTACTTC | CASGREVQYF
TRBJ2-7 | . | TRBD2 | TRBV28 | TGTGCCAGCAGGGGGAGGGCCGGGGAGTACGAGCAGTACTTC | CASRGRAGEYEQYF
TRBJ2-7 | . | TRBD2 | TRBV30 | TGTGCCTGGAGTGGCCGCGGGGGGGCCAACGAGCAGTACTTC | CAWSGRGGANEQYF